This TCR beta chain was recorded in a study of blood T cell repertoires in COVID-19. Background on the study: PBMCs, B-cell-depleted T cells, or T cells provided the cDNA or gDNA that made up the material.

Looked up from germline, CDR1 is SGHRS and CDR2 is YFSETQ. V was clipped by 4 bases and J by 2 bases, with 16 bases between them. The CDR3 extends over 16 amino acids. Assay: immunoSEQ multiplex PCR; the TCRdb copy retains only in-frame clones and omits some. Of roughly 53,000 clones listed, 85% to 95% are singletons. The chain recombines TRBV5-1 with TRBJ2-1; possible D gene TRBD1, 5 bases. Sequences were obtained from peripheral blood. The TCR comes from a human donor in a cohort sampled during active COVID-19. This CDR3 is CASSKERDSPYNEQFF. CDR3 in DNA: TGCGCCAGCAGCAAGGAGCGAGACAGCCCCTACAATGAGCAGTTCTTC.